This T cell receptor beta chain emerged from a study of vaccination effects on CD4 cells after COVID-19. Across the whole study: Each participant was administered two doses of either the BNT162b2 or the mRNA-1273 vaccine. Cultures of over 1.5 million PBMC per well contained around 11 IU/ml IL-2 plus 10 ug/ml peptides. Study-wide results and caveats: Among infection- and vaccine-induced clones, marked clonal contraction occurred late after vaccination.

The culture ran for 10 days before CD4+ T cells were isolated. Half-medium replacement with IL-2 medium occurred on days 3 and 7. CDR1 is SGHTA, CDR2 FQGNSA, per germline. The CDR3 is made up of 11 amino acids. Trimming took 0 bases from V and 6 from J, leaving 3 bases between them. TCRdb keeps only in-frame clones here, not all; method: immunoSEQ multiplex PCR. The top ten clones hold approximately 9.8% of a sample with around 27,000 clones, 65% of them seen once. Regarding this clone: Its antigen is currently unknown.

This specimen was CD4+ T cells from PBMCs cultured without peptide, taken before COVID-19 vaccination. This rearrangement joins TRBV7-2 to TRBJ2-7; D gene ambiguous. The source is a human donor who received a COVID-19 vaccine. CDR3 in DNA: TGTGCCAGCAGCTTAGCTCTCGAGCAGTACTTC. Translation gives CASSLALEQYF.